This TCR beta chain appears in the sequencing data of a study of blood T cell repertoires in COVID-19. TCRdb keeps only in-frame clones here, not all; method: immunoSEQ multiplex PCR. The repertoire holds about 250,000 clones, with approximately 86% as singletons. The CDR3 runs 13 residues. V shed 3 bases and J shed 4 bases, with 7 bases lying between them. The chain combines TRBV12-3 or TRBV12-4 with TRBJ1-5; D call uncertain. Material for sequencing was peripheral blood. The receptor comes from a human donor with COVID-19, enrolled during active disease. The donor label of this sample is uncertain. Written as DNA, the CDR3 is TGTGCCAGCAGTTTTACAGAGAATCAGCCCCAGCATTTT. Residues: CASSFTENQPQHF.